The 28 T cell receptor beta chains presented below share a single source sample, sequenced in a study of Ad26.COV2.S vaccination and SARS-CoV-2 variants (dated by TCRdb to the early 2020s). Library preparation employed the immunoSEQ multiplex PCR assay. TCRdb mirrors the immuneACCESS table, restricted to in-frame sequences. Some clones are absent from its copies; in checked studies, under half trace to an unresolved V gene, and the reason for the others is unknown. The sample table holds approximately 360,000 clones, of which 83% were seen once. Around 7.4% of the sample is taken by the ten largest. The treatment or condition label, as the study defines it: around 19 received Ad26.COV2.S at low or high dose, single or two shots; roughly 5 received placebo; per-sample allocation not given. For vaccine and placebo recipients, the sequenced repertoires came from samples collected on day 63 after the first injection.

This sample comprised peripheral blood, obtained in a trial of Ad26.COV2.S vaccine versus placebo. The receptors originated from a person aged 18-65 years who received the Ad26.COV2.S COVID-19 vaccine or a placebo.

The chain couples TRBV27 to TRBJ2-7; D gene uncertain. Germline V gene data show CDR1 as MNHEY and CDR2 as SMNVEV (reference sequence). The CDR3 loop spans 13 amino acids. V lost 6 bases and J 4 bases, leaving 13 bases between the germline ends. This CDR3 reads CASRSAGDYEQYF. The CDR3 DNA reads TGTGCCAGCAGATCAGCCGGTGATTACGAGCAGTACTTC.

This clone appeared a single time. CDR3 amino acids: CASSLGGADTQYF. As DNA, the CDR3 is TGCGCCAGCAGCTTGGGAGGGGCCGATACGCAGTATTTT. This sequence joins TRBV5-1 and TRBJ2-3; D assignment may be TRBD1 or TRBD2 (5 bases each). The CDR3 totals 13 residues. Germline lookup yields CDR1 SGHRS and CDR2 YFSETQ. V was clipped by 0 bases and J by 6 bases, with 8 bases between them.

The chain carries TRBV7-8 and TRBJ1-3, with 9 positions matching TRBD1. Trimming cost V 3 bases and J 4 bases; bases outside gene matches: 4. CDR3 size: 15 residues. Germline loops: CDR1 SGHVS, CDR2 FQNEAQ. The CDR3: CASSLGTGPGNTIYF. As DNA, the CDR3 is TGTGCCAGCAGCTTGGGGACAGGGCCCGGAAACACCATATATTTT. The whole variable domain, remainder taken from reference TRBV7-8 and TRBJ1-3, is GAGVSQSPRYKVAKRGQDVALRCDPISGHVSLFWYQQALGQGPEFLTYFQNEAQLDKSGLPSDRFFAERPEGSVSTLKIQRTQQEDSAVYLCASSLGTGPGNTIYFGEGSWLTVV.

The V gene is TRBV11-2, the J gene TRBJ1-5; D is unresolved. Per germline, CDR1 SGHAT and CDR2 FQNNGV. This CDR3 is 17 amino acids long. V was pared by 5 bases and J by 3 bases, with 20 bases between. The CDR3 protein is CASSLGLTLDPNQPQHF. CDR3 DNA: TGTGCCAGCAGCCTGGGATTAACGCTAGATCCCAATCAGCCCCAGCATTTT.

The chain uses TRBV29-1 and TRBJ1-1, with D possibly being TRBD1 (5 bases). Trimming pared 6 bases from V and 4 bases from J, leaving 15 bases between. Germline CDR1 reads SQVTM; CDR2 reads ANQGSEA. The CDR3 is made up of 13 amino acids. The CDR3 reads CSVDGGVVTEAFF. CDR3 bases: TGCAGCGTCGACGGGGGAGTCGTCACTGAAGCTTTCTTT. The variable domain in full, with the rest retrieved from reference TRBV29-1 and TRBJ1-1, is SAVISQKPSRDICQRGTSLTIQCQVDSQVTMMFWYRQQPGQSLTLIATANQGSEATYESGFVIDKFPISRPNLTFSTLTVSNMSPEDSSIYLCSVDGGVVTEAFFGQGTRLTVV.

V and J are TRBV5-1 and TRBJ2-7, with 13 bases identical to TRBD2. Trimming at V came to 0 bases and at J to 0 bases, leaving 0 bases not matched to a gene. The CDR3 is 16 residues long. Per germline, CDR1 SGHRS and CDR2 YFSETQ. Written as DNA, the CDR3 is TGCGCCAGCAGCTTGGGGACTAGCGGGGGCTCCTACGAGCAGTACTTC. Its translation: CASSLGTSGGSYEQYF.

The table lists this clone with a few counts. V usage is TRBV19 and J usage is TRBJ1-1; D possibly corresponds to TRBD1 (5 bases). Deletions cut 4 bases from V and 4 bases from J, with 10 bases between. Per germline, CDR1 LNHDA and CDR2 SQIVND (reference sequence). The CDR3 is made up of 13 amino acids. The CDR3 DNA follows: TGTGCCAGTAGTAGCTTCGGGGCCACTGAAGCTTTCTTT. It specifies CASSSFGATEAFF.

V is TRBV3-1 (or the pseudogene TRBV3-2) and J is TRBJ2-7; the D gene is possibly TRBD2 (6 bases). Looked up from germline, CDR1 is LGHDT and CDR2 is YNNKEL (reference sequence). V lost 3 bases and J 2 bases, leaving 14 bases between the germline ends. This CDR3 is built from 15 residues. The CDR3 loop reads CASSHGLNRAYEQYF. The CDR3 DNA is TGTGCCAGCAGCCACGGACTAAACCGGGCCTACGAGCAGTACTTC.

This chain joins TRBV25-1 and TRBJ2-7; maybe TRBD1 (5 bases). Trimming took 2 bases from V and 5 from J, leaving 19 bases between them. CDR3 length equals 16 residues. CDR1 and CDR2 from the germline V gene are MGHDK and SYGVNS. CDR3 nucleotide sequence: TGTGCCAGCAGTGAAGGATTCTCGGGCAGGGCCAACGAGCAGTACTTC. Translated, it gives CASSEGFSGRANEQYF.

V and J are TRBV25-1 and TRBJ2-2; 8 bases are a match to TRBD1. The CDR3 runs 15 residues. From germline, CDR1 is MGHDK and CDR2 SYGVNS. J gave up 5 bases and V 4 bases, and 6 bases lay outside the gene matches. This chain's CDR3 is CASSADRVRTGELFF. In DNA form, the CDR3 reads TGTGCCAGCAGTGCGGACAGGGTTCGGACCGGGGAGCTGTTTTTT.

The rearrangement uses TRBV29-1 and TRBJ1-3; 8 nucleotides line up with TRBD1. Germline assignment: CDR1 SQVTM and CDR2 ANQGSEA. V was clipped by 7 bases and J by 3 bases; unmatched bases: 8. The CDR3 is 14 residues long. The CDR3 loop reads CSASHGQGGNTIYF. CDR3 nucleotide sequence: TGCAGCGCCTCCCACGGACAGGGTGGAAACACCATATATTTT.

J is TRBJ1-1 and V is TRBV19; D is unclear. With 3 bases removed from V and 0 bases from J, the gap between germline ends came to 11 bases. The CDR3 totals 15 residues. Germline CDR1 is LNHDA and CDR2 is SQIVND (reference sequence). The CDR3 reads CASSISGGMNTEAFF. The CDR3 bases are TGTGCCAGTAGTATTTCGGGCGGAATGAACACTGAAGCTTTCTTT.

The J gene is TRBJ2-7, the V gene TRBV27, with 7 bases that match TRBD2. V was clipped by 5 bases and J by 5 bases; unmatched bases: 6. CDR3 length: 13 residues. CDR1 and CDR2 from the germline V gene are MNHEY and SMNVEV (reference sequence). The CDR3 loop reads CASSPWAGDEQYF. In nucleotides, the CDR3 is TGTGCCAGCAGTCCCTGGGCGGGGGACGAGCAGTACTTC.

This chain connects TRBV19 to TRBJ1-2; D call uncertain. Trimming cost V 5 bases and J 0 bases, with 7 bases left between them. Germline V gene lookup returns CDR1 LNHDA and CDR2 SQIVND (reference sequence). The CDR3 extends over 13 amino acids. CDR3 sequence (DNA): TGTGCCAGTAGTCGCTCTTCTAACTATGGCTACACCTTC. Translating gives CASSRSSNYGYTF.

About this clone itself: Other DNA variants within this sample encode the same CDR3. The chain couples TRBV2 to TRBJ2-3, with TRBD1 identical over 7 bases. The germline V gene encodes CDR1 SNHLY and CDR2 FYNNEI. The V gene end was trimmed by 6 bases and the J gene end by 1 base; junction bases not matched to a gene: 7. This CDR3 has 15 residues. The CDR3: CASSPRQGGTDTQYF. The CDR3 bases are TGTGCCAGCAGCCCCCGACAGGGTGGCACAGATACGCAGTATTTT.

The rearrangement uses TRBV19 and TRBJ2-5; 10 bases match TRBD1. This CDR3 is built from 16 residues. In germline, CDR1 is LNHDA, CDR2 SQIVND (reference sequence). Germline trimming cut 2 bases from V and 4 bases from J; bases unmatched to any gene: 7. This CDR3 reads CASSIPPTGGGETQYF. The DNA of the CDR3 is TGTGCCAGTAGTATACCCCCGACAGGGGGCGGAGAGACCCAGTACTTC.

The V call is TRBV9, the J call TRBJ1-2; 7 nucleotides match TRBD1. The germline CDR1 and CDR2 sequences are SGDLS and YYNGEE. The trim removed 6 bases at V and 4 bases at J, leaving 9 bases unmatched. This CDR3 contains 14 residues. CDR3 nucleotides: TGTGCCAGCAACCGACAGGGCGGGGGCTATGGCTACACCTTC. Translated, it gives CASNRQGGGYGYTF.

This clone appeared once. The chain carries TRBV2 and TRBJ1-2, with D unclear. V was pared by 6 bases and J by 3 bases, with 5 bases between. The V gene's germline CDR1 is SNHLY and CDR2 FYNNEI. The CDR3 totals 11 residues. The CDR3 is CASSDYYGYTF. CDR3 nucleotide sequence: TGTGCCAGCAGCGATTACTATGGCTACACCTTC.

The CDR3 DNA follows: TGTGCCAGCAGTCCGCCGGACGGGAACACTGAAGCTTTCTTT. This translates into CASSPPDGNTEAFF. The chain links TRBV6-6 to TRBJ1-1; D gene uncertain. CDR1 MNHNY and CDR2 SVGAGI come from the germline V gene (reference sequence). V lost 5 bases and J 1 base, leaving 11 bases between the germline ends. The CDR3 loop spans 14 amino acids.

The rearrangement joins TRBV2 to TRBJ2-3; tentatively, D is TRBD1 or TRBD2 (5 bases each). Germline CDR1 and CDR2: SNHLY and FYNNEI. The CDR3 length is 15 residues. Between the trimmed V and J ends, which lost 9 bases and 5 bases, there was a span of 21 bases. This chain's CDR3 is CASYRDPLGRDTQYF. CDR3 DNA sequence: TGTGCCAGTTACCGGGACCCGTTAGGTAGAGATACGCAGTATTTT.

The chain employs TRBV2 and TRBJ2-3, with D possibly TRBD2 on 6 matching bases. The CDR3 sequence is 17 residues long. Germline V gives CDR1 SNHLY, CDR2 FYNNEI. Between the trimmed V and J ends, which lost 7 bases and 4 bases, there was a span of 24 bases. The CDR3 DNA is TGTGCCAGCAATGTCGGCGGGGTTTTTTCCAGCCCAGATACGCAGTATTTT. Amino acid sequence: CASNVGGVFSSPDTQYF.

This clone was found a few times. CDR3 loop: CASSSTGSSTDTQYF. CDR3 in DNA: TGTGCCAGCAGCTCAACAGGGTCTAGCACAGATACGCAGTATTTT. V is TRBV7-6 and J is TRBJ2-3; D may be TRBD1 (6 bases). The CDR3 contains 15 residues. Germline V gene lookup returns CDR1 SGHVS and CDR2 FNYEAQ. Trimming took 4 bases from V and 0 from J, leaving 11 bases between them.

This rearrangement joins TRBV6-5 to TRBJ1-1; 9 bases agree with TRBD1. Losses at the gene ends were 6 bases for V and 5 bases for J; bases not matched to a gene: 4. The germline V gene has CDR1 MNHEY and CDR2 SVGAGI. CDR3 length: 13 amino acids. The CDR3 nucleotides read TGTGCCAGCAGGGGACAGGGAGGAACTGAAGCTTTCTTT. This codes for CASRGQGGTEAFF.

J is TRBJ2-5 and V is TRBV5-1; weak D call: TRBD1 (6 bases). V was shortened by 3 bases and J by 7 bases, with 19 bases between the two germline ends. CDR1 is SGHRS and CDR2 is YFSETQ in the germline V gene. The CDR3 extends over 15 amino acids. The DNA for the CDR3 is TGCGCCAGCAGCTCTACAGGGACCCCTCAGGGGACCCAGTACTTC. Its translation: CASSSTGTPQGTQYF.

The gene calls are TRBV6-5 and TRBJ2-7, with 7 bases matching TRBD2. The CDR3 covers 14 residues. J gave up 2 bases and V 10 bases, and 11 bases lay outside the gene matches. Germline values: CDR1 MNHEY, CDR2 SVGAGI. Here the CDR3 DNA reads TGTGCCACCTGGGGCGGGAGAGCCCCCTACGAGCAGTACTTC. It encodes CATWGGRAPYEQYF.

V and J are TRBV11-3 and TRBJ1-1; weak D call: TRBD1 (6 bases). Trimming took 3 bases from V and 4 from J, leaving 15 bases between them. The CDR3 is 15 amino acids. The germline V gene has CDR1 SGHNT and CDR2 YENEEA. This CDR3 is CASSLNAGAGTEAFF. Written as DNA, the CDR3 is TGTGCCAGCAGCTTGAACGCAGGGGCGGGCACTGAAGCTTTCTTT.

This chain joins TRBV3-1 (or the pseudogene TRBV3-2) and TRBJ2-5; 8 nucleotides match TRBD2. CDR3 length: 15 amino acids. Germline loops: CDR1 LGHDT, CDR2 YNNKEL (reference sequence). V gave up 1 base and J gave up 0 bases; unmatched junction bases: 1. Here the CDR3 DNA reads TGTGCCAGCAGCCAAGGAGCGGGAGACCAAGAGACCCAGTACTTC. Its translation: CASSQGAGDQETQYF.

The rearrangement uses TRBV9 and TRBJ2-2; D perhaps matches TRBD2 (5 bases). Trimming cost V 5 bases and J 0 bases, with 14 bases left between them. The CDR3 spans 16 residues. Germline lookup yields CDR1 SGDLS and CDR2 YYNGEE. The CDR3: CASRAPPGANTGELFF. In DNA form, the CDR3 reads TGTGCCAGCAGAGCCCCCCCCGGGGCGAACACCGGGGAGCTGTTTTTT.